The 27 T cell receptor beta chains given below trace back to one sample, sequenced in a study of blood T cell repertoires in COVID-19. Assay used: immunoSEQ multiplex PCR; TCRdb lists only in-frame clones, some missing. The sample has roughly 200,000 clones; around 89% are singletons. The sequenced sample consisted of peripheral blood. These receptors were obtained from a woman aged 30 to 39 with acute or convalescent COVID-19.

The J gene is TRBJ2-7, the V gene TRBV29-1, with 9 bases lining up with TRBD1. Trimming cost V 8 bases and J 6 bases; bases outside gene matches: 11. This CDR3 comprises 13 residues. Germline values: CDR1 SQVTM, CDR2 ANQGSEA. The CDR3 DNA is TGCAGCACCTTGGACAGGGGTGAGGGCGAGCAGTACTTC. Translation: CSTLDRGEGEQYF.

This chain uses TRBV7-2 with TRBJ2-7; D possibly corresponds to TRBD1 (6 bases). Per germline, CDR1 SGHTA and CDR2 FQGNSA. CDR3 length: 15 residues. V shed 5 bases and J shed 3 bases, with 17 bases lying between them. DNA of the CDR3: TGTGCCAGCAGCCCGGGACACTGGATTTACTACGAGCAGTACTTC. Its translation is CASSPGHWIYYEQYF.

The rearrangement joins TRBV11-2 to TRBJ2-7; no reliable D call. Germline V CDR1 and CDR2: SGHAT, FQNNGV. This CDR3 is 13 amino acids long. V was clipped by 0 bases and J by 4 bases, with 7 bases between them. Here the CDR3 reads CASSLDLPYEQYF. DNA of the CDR3: TGTGCCAGCAGCTTAGATCTTCCGTACGAGCAGTACTTC.

This sequence joins TRBV5-1 and TRBJ2-2; the match to TRBD2 covers 8 bases. Germline CDR1 reads SGHRS; CDR2 reads YFSETQ. V shed 0 bases and J 7 bases; nucleotides not matched to a gene: 2. CDR3 length: 14 amino acids. Here the CDR3 reads CASSLVLAGGELFF. CDR3 nucleotide sequence: TGCGCCAGCAGCTTGGTTCTAGCGGGCGGGGAGCTGTTTTTT.

Concerning this clone: A junction boundary mismatches the germline segment, possibly from a read error. The chain links TRBV28 to TRBJ1-3; D possibly corresponds to TRBD1 (5 bases). There are 15 residues in the CDR3. In germline, CDR1 is MDHEN, CDR2 SYDVKM. As DNA, the CDR3 is TGTGCCGGCAGTTTCCGGACAACGGTCGGAAACACCATATATTTT. Protein: CAGSFRTTVGNTIYF.

The chain carries TRBV30 and TRBJ1-2; D possibly corresponds to TRBD1 (6 bases). The CDR3 loop spans 13 amino acids. Trimming removed 0 bases at V and 7 bases at J, with 12 bases between. The germline gives CDR1 GTSNPN, CDR2 SVGIG (reference sequence). CDR3 DNA sequence: TGTGCCTGGAGTGTAGTAAAAGGGGGTGGCTACACCTTC. It translates to CAWSVVKGGGYTF.

The chain has TRBV27 and TRBJ1-2; D ambiguous. CDR1 is MNHEY, CDR2 SMNVEV, per germline (reference sequence). Trimming removed 7 bases at V and 4 bases at J, with 16 bases between. The CDR3 consists of 14 residues. The chain's CDR3 is CASKLEAGFYGYTF. The CDR3, as DNA: TGTGCCAGCAAACTCGAAGCCGGGTTCTATGGCTACACCTTC.

The chain couples TRBV4-1 to TRBJ2-5; 12 nucleotides align to TRBD2. The CDR3 runs to 16 residues. V was clipped by 1 base and J by 5 bases; unmatched bases: 5. CDR1 and CDR2 from the germline V gene are MGHRA and YSYEKL. CDR3 nucleotide sequence: TGCGCCAGCAGCCAAGGACTAGCGGGAGCCCGGGAGACCCAGTACTTC. This sequence encodes CASSQGLAGARETQYF.

This chain joins TRBV6-5 and TRBJ2-2; D perhaps matches TRBD2 (6 bases). The ends were cut back, 0 bases at V and 4 bases at J, with 12 bases in the middle. CDR3 length: 16 residues. The germline gives CDR1 MNHEY, CDR2 SVGAGI. CDR3 in DNA: TGTGCCAGCAGTTACTCCCCTGGCGGGACCACCGGGGAGCTGTTTTTT. This encodes CASSYSPGGTTGELFF.

V usage is TRBV7-8 and J usage is TRBJ2-5; 9 bases line up with TRBD1. With 6 bases clipped from V and 5 bases from J, the junction kept 7 bases outside the gene matches. This CDR3 is 14 amino acids long. The germline CDR1 and CDR2 sequences are SGHVS and FQNEAQ. CDR3 sequence: CASSSGTGRETQYF. The DNA for the CDR3 is TGTGCCAGCAGTTCCGGGACAGGGAGGGAGACCCAGTACTTC.

The V gene is TRBV5-1, the J gene TRBJ1-1; 7 bases match TRBD1. Germline-derived CDR1 and CDR2 are SGHRS and YFSETQ. The CDR3 covers 15 residues. Trimming cost V 5 bases and J 0 bases; bases outside gene matches: 7. CDR3 in amino acids: CASRLGGSMNTEAFF. The CDR3 DNA reads TGCGCCAGCAGGTTAGGGGGCTCTATGAACACTGAAGCTTTCTTT.

The genes are TRBV11-2 and TRBJ1-4; D is ambiguous. The V gene lost 1 base and the J gene lost 10 bases, with 19 bases spanning the gap. Germline CDR1 and CDR2: SGHAT and FQNNGV. The CDR3 totals 16 residues. This chain's CDR3 is CASSLGAVGLGGKLFF. The CDR3 DNA is TGTGCCAGCAGCTTAGGGGCAGTTGGACTTGGAGGAAAACTGTTTTTT.

This clone appeared a single time. Other DNA sequences from this sample encode an identical CDR3 as well. The chain employs TRBV2 and TRBJ2-7; D gene uncertain. There are 10 residues in the CDR3. V gave up 3 bases and J gave up 7 bases, with 4 bases separating them. The germline CDR1 and CDR2 sequences are SNHLY and FYNNEI. CDR3 region: CASSDREQYF. The CDR3, as DNA: TGTGCCAGCAGTGATCGGGAGCAGTACTTC.

This rearrangement joins TRBV24-1 to TRBJ2-1, with D perhaps TRBD2 (5 bases). Between the trimmed V and J ends, which lost 0 bases and 11 bases, there was a span of 7 bases. Germline loops: CDR1 KGHDR, CDR2 SFDVKD. This CDR3 spans 12 amino acids. The CDR3 region is CATSDLGLKQFF. CDR3 sequence (DNA): TGTGCCACCAGTGATTTGGGACTGAAGCAGTTCTTC.

The sample holds one count of this clone. The genes are TRBV10-1 and TRBJ1-4, with no clear D. CDR1 and CDR2 (germline): WNHNN, SYGVQD (reference sequence). V lost 6 bases and J 10 bases, leaving 9 bases between the germline ends. This CDR3 comprises 11 residues. Here the CDR3 reads CASRNPRKLFF. Written as DNA, the CDR3 is TGCGCCAGCAGGAATCCCAGAAAACTGTTTTTT.

The chain is built from TRBV11-2 and TRBJ2-2, with TRBD2 identical over 15 bases. With 0 bases clipped from V and 4 bases from J, the junction kept 9 bases outside the gene matches. The germline V gene has CDR1 SGHAT and CDR2 FQNNGV. The CDR3 is 20 amino acids. CDR3 amino acids: CASSLDSGGLAGGTTGELFF. The DNA of the CDR3 is TGTGCCAGCAGCTTAGATTCCGGGGGACTAGCGGGAGGCACCACCGGGGAGCTGTTTTTT. The full variable domain, rest sourced from reference TRBV11-2 and TRBJ2-2, is EAGVAQSPRYKIIEKRQSVAFWCNPISGHATLYWYQQILGQGPKLLIQFQNNGVVDDSQLPKDRFSAERLKGVDSTLKIQPAKLEDSAVYLCASSLDSGGLAGGTTGELFFGEGSRLTVL.

This chain uses TRBV7-9 with TRBJ2-5; 9 positions match TRBD2. This CDR3 has 14 residues. Germline V gene data show CDR1 as SEHNR and CDR2 as FQNEAQ (reference sequence). Trimming removed 3 bases from V and 5 bases from J; junction bases left unmatched: 4. The CDR3 loop reads CASSLRLAVETQYF. The CDR3 DNA is TGTGCCAGCAGCTTGAGACTAGCGGTCGAGACCCAGTACTTC.

This clone was seen more than once but under ten times. The chain has TRBV19 and TRBJ2-1; a possible D gene is TRBD2 (6 bases). CDR3 length: 11 residues. The V gene lost 6 bases and the J gene lost 9 bases, with 9 bases spanning the gap. Germline V gene sequence: CDR1 LNHDA, CDR2 SQIVND (reference sequence). The CDR3 DNA reads as TGTGCCAGTAGCTTGGGGGGTGAGCAGTTCTTC. As protein: CASSLGGEQFF.

The rearrangement uses TRBV9 and TRBJ1-1; 7 bases align to TRBD1. Trimming removed 0 bases from V and 10 bases from J; junction bases left unmatched: 6. Germline loops: CDR1 SGDLS, CDR2 YYNGEE. The CDR3 is made up of 13 amino acids. Here the CDR3 DNA reads TGTGCCAGCAGCGTAGCTCGACAGGGACGAGCTTTCTTT. Protein sequence: CASSVARQGRAFF.

The chain employs TRBV5-8 and TRBJ2-5; a possible D gene is TRBD2 (6 bases). CDR1 and CDR2 (germline): SGHTS, YDEGEE. The CDR3 has 13 amino acids. V was pared by 10 bases and J by 5 bases, with 18 bases between. Here the CDR3 DNA reads TGTGCCTCAACCCTAGCGAGGGCGGAGACCCAGTACTTC. It translates to CASTLARAETQYF.

The genes are TRBV7-9 and TRBJ2-1; 7 nucleotides align to TRBD2. Germline lookup yields CDR1 SEHNR and CDR2 FQNEAQ (reference sequence). The CDR3 is 14 residues long. With 9 bases clipped from V and 3 bases from J, the junction kept 8 bases outside the gene matches. For the CDR3, the DNA is TGTGCCAGTGGTGGGAGGGCATTCTACAATGAGCAGTTCTTC. It codes for CASGGRAFYNEQFF. Based on the CDR3 plus reference TRBV7-9 and TRBJ2-1, the full variable domain is DTGVSQNPRHKITKRGQNVTFRCDPISEHNRLYWYRQTLGQGPEFLTYFQNEAQLEKSRLLSDRFSAERPKGSFSTLEIQRTEQGDSAMYLCASGGRAFYNEQFFGPGTRLTVL.

The chain has TRBV9 and TRBJ2-1; possible D gene TRBD2, 6 bases. Deletions cut 1 base from V and 5 bases from J, with 13 bases between. This CDR3 spans 15 amino acids. Germline loops: CDR1 SGDLS, CDR2 YYNGEE. The CDR3 bases are TGTGCCAGCAGCGTAAACGGGAGACCTAACAATGAGCAGTTCTTC. Protein: CASSVNGRPNNEQFF.

This clone was counted once. The chain joins TRBV29-1 to TRBJ1-1; D is ambiguous. Germline CDR1 and CDR2: SQVTM and ANQGSEA. V dropped 6 bases and J dropped 6 bases, with 17 bases sitting between them. The CDR3 consists of 13 residues. The CDR3 bases are TGCAGCGTGTACATGCAATGGAGCCCTGAAGCTTTCTTT. Its protein is CSVYMQWSPEAFF.

V gene TRBV15 combines with J gene TRBJ2-4; D not resolved. Trimming removed 3 bases from V and 8 bases from J, with 14 bases in between. Germline values: CDR1 LNHNV, CDR2 YYDKDF (reference sequence). The CDR3 spans 14 residues. The CDR3 sequence is CATSRRRKKDIQYF. The CDR3, as DNA: TGTGCCACCAGCAGGAGGCGAAAAAAAGACATTCAGTACTTC.

The CDR3 region has the DNA TGTGCCAGCAGAGGACTAGCGGGCTACAATGAGCAGTTCTTC. Protein: CASRGLAGYNEQFF. V is TRBV28 and J is TRBJ2-1, with 11 positions matching TRBD2. The CDR3 runs 14 residues. The germline gives CDR1 MDHEN, CDR2 SYDVKM. Losses at the gene ends were 6 bases for V and 3 bases for J; bases not matched to a gene: 1.

The chain links TRBV27 to TRBJ2-1, with 9 bases fitting TRBD2. Germline V gene sequence: CDR1 MNHEY, CDR2 SMNVEV (reference sequence). V was clipped by 2 bases and J by 8 bases; unmatched bases: 4. The CDR3 consists of 14 residues. DNA for the CDR3: TGTGCCAGCAGTTTACGCGGGAGGGCGTATGAGCAGTTCTTC. Its translation: CASSLRGRAYEQFF.

The V gene is TRBV5-1, the J gene TRBJ2-2; D is ambiguous. The V end was cut by 4 bases, the J end by 1 base, with 11 bases between. In germline, CDR1 is SGHRS, CDR2 YFSETQ. The CDR3 covers 15 residues. CDR3 DNA sequence: TGCGCCAGCAGCAGAACAGAAAAGAACACCGGGGAGCTGTTTTTT. It encodes CASSRTEKNTGELFF.